The 27 T cell receptor beta chains below all came from one sample that was sequenced in a study of T-cell memory formation after mild COVID-19 (dated by TCRdb to the early 2020s). Libraries came from 5' RACE. The sequencer was an Illumina NovaSeq 6000. TCRdb trimmed the raw reads at Q25, called clones with MiXCR and kept productive beta chains. Entries that share a CDR3 protein sequence are merged under the most common genes and DNA. In this sample the table shows 250,000 to 350,000 distinct CDR3 sequences, roughly a fifth of which occur a single time. The top ten clonotypes cover 21% of the sample. Sequenced sample: PBMCs or a T cell subset sorted from them (not recorded which). All receptors come from a man in his late teens or twenties who had mild COVID-19 (a few samples of this study predate the infection). The sample titles of this study are shuffled in the database, so cell type and time point are left out; the donor was told from shared clones.

The gene calls are TRBV11-3 and TRBJ2-5, with TRBD1 identical over 10 bases. V trimming: 1 base; J trimming: 4 bases; junction bases outside the gene matches: 3. Germline CDR1 reads SGHNT; CDR2 reads YENEEA. The CDR3 has 15 amino acids. The CDR3 region has the DNA TGTGCCAGCAGCTTAGGACAGGGGGCGAGAGAGACCCAGTACTTC. This encodes CASSLGQGARETQYF.

This sequence joins TRBV29-1 and TRBJ2-7; TRBD1 is a possible D gene (6 bases). The CDR3 consists of 13 residues. V lost 0 bases to trimming and J lost 6 bases, with 12 bases between them. Germline V gene sequence: CDR1 SQVTM, CDR2 ANQGSEA. The CDR3 DNA sequence: TGCAGCGTTGAAGAGGCACAGGGCGGCGAGCAGTACTTC. Protein: CSVEEAQGGEQYF.

This clonotype was detected ten times or more. The V call is TRBV20-1, the J call TRBJ2-1, with 10 bases matching TRBD1. There are 15 residues in the CDR3. CDR1 DFQATT and CDR2 SNEGSKA come from the germline V gene (reference sequence). The trim removed 0 bases at V and 8 bases at J, leaving 7 bases unmatched. DNA of the CDR3: TGCAGTGCTAGAGATACCAGACAGGGGGCCGATGAGCAGTTCTTC. The encoded protein is CSARDTRQGADEQFF.

Only a few counts were recorded for this clonotype. The V call is TRBV5-1, the J call TRBJ1-4, with TRBD1 matching 8 bases. V shed 4 bases, J shed 8 bases, and the junction held 13 bases outside the gene matches. CDR1 is SGHRS, CDR2 YFSETQ, per germline. The CDR3 length is 16 residues. In DNA form, the CDR3 reads TGCGCCAGCAGCGAGGCCCCACAGGGGGATGAGGAAAAACTGTTTTTT. Protein: CASSEAPQGDEEKLFF.

The genes are TRBV29-1 and TRBJ2-7, with D uncertain. Germline V gives CDR1 SQVTM, CDR2 ANQGSEA. The CDR3 covers 11 residues. The germline V and J ends were trimmed by 7 bases and 3 bases, with 10 bases remaining between them. CDR3 sequence (DNA): TGCAGCGCTGGAAAAGGCTACGAGCAGTACTTC. Amino acids: CSAGKGYEQYF.

The table lists this clonotype with a few counts. The chain has TRBV20-1 and TRBJ1-5; D is unresolved. This CDR3 spans 14 amino acids. V shed 6 bases and J shed 1 base, with 13 bases lying between them. CDR1 and CDR2 (germline): DFQATT, SNEGSKA (reference sequence). The CDR3, as DNA: TGCAGTGCCCCCGGGGTCCGGAGCAATCAGCCCCAGCATTTT. Translating it yields CSAPGVRSNQPQHF.

In its sample, this clonotype was seen many times. The chain has TRBV18 and TRBJ2-1; no definite D call. The CDR3 sequence is 15 residues long. Trimming pared 0 bases from V and 0 bases from J, leaving 6 bases between. Germline V lookup: CDR1 KGHSH, CDR2 LQKENI. The CDR3 nucleotides are TGTGCCAGCTCACCACCGCGGAACTCCTACAATGAGCAGTTCTTC. Translating it yields CASSPPRNSYNEQFF.

This clonotype was found a few times. The rearrangement links TRBV2 to TRBJ1-2, with a tentative D call TRBD1 (6 bases). From germline, CDR1 is SNHLY and CDR2 FYNNEI. This CDR3 spans 15 amino acids. V dropped 6 bases and J dropped 2 bases, with 16 bases sitting between them. The CDR3 region has the DNA TGTGCCAGCAGAAGGTTGGGGGGCTTGAACTATGGCTACACCTTC. This codes for CASRRLGGLNYGYTF.

This chain links TRBV20-1 with TRBJ1-1; 7 positions agree with TRBD1. Germline CDR1 DFQATT, CDR2 SNEGSKA (reference sequence). This CDR3 contains 14 residues. The V and J ends lost 3 bases and 2 bases, in that order; junction bases with no gene match: 6. CDR3 loop: CSASVRGFNTEAFF. The CDR3 bases are TGCAGTGCTAGTGTCAGGGGGTTCAACACTGAAGCTTTCTTT.

This clonotype was seen a few times. V usage is TRBV20-1 and J usage is TRBJ1-2; D gene unclear. Germline loops: CDR1 DFQATT, CDR2 SNEGSKA (reference sequence). V gave up 6 bases and J gave up 0 bases, with 8 bases separating them. This CDR3 spans 12 amino acids. CDR3 coding DNA: TGCAGTGCCGACGGATCTAACTATGGCTACACCTTC. Protein sequence: CSADGSNYGYTF.

The V and J genes are TRBV7-9 and TRBJ1-2, with TRBD1 matching 7 bases. Germline lookup yields CDR1 SEHNR and CDR2 FQNEAQ (reference sequence). V dropped 5 bases and J dropped 9; count of bases not matched to a gene: 15. CDR3 length: 15 amino acids. The DNA of the CDR3 is TGTGCCAGCAGCCTTACAGGGACAGCCTCGGGGAGCTACACCTTC. It is translated as CASSLTGTASGSYTF.

The J gene is TRBJ2-1, the V gene TRBV5-1, with 10 bases fitting TRBD1. The junction had 8 bases not matched to a gene; V was cut back by 4 bases and J by 10 bases. This CDR3 region has 14 residues. Germline V gives CDR1 SGHRS, CDR2 YFSETQ. The CDR3 region has the DNA TGCGCCAGCAGCGACTGGGACAGGGGAGGCGAGCAGTTCTTC. As protein: CASSDWDRGGEQFF.

There are a few counts of this clonotype. This rearrangement joins TRBV7-8 to TRBJ1-5, with 7 bases that match TRBD1. The J segment lost 3 bases and the V segment lost 4 bases, leaving 6 bases of the junction unmatched. CDR3 length: 15 amino acids. The germline CDR1 and CDR2 sequences are SGHVS and FQNEAQ. CDR3 sequence reads: CASSSYRGTNQPQHF. The CDR3 DNA reads TGTGCCAGCAGCTCTTACAGGGGTACCAATCAGCCCCAGCATTTT. The entire variable domain, with the rest obtained from reference TRBV7-8 and TRBJ1-5, is as follows: GAGVSQSPRYKVAKRGQDVALRCDPISGHVSLFWYQQALGQGPEFLTYFQNEAQLDKSGLPSDRFFAERPEGSVSTLKIQRTQQEDSAVYLCASSSYRGTNQPQHFGDGTRLSIL.

The table lists this clonotype with a few counts. The V and J genes are TRBV18 and TRBJ2-1; D might be TRBD1 (6 bases). The germline CDR1 and CDR2 sequences are KGHSH and LQKENI. V lost 4 bases and J 3 bases, leaving 13 bases between the germline ends. This CDR3 is built from 15 residues. CDR3 in amino acids: CASSQNTGIYNEQFF. Here the CDR3 DNA reads TGTGCCAGCTCACAAAACACAGGGATCTACAATGAGCAGTTCTTC.

This clonotype came up a few times. This chain joins TRBV7-6 and TRBJ2-5; D perhaps matches TRBD1 (5 bases). The germline gives CDR1 SGHVS, CDR2 FNYEAQ. Trimming pared 3 bases from V and 2 bases from J, leaving 10 bases between. The CDR3 spans 14 residues. The CDR3 loop reads CASSLGREQETQYF. The CDR3 DNA reads as TGTGCCAGCAGCTTGGGCAGGGAACAAGAGACCCAGTACTTC.

The chain links TRBV10-3 to TRBJ2-7; 9 bases are a match to TRBD1. The germline gives CDR1 ENHRY, CDR2 SYGVKD. V lost 3 bases, J lost 4 bases, and 4 bases stayed unmatched. CDR3 length equals 14 residues. CDR3 region: CAISEGTGMYEQYV. The CDR3 nucleotides read TGTGCCATCAGTGAAGGGACAGGGATGTACGAGCAGTACGTC.

Note on this clonotype: This may be a read error, as it is one base from a much larger clone. V is TRBV11-2 and J is TRBJ2-1; D uncertain. The germline V gene encodes CDR1 SGHAT and CDR2 FQNNGV. CDR3 length equals 12 residues. Trimming stripped 3 bases from V and 5 bases from J, with 5 bases between. The CDR3 nucleotides are TGTGCCAGCAGCTTCGGCAACAATGAGCAGTTCTTC. As protein: CASSFGNNEQFF.

In this sample, this clonotype turned up a few times. This chain joins TRBV7-9 and TRBJ2-1; the D is unclear. The CDR3 consists of 14 residues. V was cut by 4 bases and J by 8 bases, with 15 bases left in between. Germline loops: CDR1 SEHNR, CDR2 FQNEAQ (reference sequence). CDR3 amino acids: CASSSPGSVHEQFF. The DNA of the CDR3 is TGTGCCAGCAGCTCGCCCGGGTCCGTCCATGAGCAGTTCTTC.

This clonotype has just a few counts. The chain carries TRBV28 and TRBJ2-1; TRBD2 matches at 9 bases. CDR3 length: 13 amino acids. Germline CDR1 is MDHEN and CDR2 is SYDVKM. CDR3 residues: CASGGRSRDEQFF. Written as DNA, the CDR3 is TGTGCTAGCGGGGGCAGGTCTCGCGATGAGCAGTTCTTC. The variable domain in full, completed from reference TRBV28 and TRBJ2-1, reads DVKVTQSSRYLVKRTGEKVFLECVQDMDHENMFWYRQDPGLGLRLIYFSYDVKMKEKGDIPEGYSVSREKKERFSLILESASTNQTSMYLCASGGRSRDEQFFGPGTRLTVL.

The gene calls are TRBV5-1 and TRBJ2-2; 8 nucleotides agree with TRBD2. This CDR3 comprises 16 residues. V trimming: 1 base; J trimming: 3 bases; junction bases outside the gene matches: 5. Germline V lookup: CDR1 SGHRS, CDR2 YFSETQ. The CDR3 protein is CASSLPGGAHTGELFF. DNA for the CDR3: TGCGCCAGCAGCTTGCCCGGGGGGGCCCACACCGGGGAGCTGTTTTTT.

The J gene is TRBJ2-3, the V gene TRBV10-2; 9 nucleotides match TRBD2. The V and J ends lost 4 bases and 1 base, in that order; junction bases with no gene match: 6. The CDR3 totals 16 residues. The germline V gene encodes CDR1 WSHSY and CDR2 SAAADI. Written as DNA, the CDR3 is TGCGCCAGCAGTGGGTGGCCTAGCGGGGGCACAGATACGCAGTATTTT. The encoded protein is CASSGWPSGGTDTQYF.

The CDR3, as DNA: TGCAGTGCCCCAGGACTAGCGGGGGGGCGGAATGAGCAGTTCTTC. Its translation: CSAPGLAGGRNEQFF. The chain carries TRBV20-1 and TRBJ2-1, with 15 positions matching TRBD2. The trim removed 6 bases at V and 7 bases at J, leaving 7 bases unmatched. Germline CDR1 reads DFQATT; CDR2 reads SNEGSKA (reference sequence). This CDR3 contains 15 residues.

J is TRBJ2-7 and V is TRBV29-1; the match to TRBD1 covers 9 bases. This CDR3 is 15 amino acids long. The germline V gene encodes CDR1 SQVTM and CDR2 ANQGSEA. The CDR3 DNA sequence: TGCAGCGTTGAAGGTATAGGACAGGGGATCCGCAGCGGTCGCGTC. Protein product: CSVEGIGQGIRSGRV.

The rearrangement links TRBV11-2 to TRBJ2-1, with a weak D call TRBD2 (6 bases). V was trimmed by 5 bases and J by 0 bases, leaving 11 bases between them. CDR1 SGHAT and CDR2 FQNNGV come from the germline V gene. This CDR3 has 15 amino acids. CDR3 in amino acids: CASSGGGLSYNEQFF. The DNA for the CDR3 is TGTGCCAGCAGCGGTGGGGGACTCTCCTACAATGAGCAGTTCTTC.

This clonotype has just a few counts. V is TRBV7-2 and J is TRBJ1-2; tentative D call: TRBD1 (5 bases). This CDR3 has 16 residues. The germline V and J ends were trimmed by 1 base and 0 bases, with 12 bases remaining between them. Germline CDR1 and CDR2: SGHTA and FQGNSA. As DNA, the CDR3 is TGTGCCAGCAGCTTAGGAGCAGGGCTAACTAACTATGGCTACACCTTC. Translating it yields CASSLGAGLTNYGYTF.

CDR3 sequence (DNA): TGTGCCAGCTCAGGTGCTCTTAACTACGAGCAGTACGTC. This gives the protein CASSGALNYEQYV. The chain couples TRBV18 to TRBJ2-7; unclear D gene. Germline CDR1 KGHSH, CDR2 LQKENI. There are 13 residues in the CDR3. V lost 5 bases, J lost 3 bases, and 11 bases lay in between.

This clonotype was seen a handful of times. V is TRBV6-5 and J is TRBJ2-3, with 8 bases lining up with TRBD1. V dropped 2 bases and J dropped 1; count of bases not matched to a gene: 5. Germline V gene lookup returns CDR1 MNHEY and CDR2 SVGAGI. The CDR3 covers 16 residues. CDR3 DNA sequence: TGTGCCAGCAGTTACGCTGTGGGACAGGGCACAGATACGCAGTATTTT. Its translation: CASSYAVGQGTDTQYF.